These 31 T cell receptor beta chains originate from one sample sequenced in a study of blood T cell repertoires in COVID-19. TCRdb's copy holds only in-frame clones and misses some; the assay was immunoSEQ multiplex PCR. Of under 250,000 clones detected, 92% appear once; the ten largest clones hold around 1.2%. What was sequenced was peripheral blood. These receptors all stem from a man aged 25 to 45 with acute or convalescent COVID-19.

The chain combines TRBV2 with TRBJ1-1, with D possibly being TRBD1 (6 bases). This CDR3 has 14 residues. V shed 5 bases and J shed 5 bases, with 15 bases lying between them. Germline V gene data show CDR1 as SNHLY and CDR2 as FYNNEI. The CDR3 loop reads CASSTGTTGTEAFF. The CDR3 coding sequence is TGTGCCAGCAGTACCGGGACAACGGGAACTGAAGCTTTCTTT. Full variable domain (missing parts from reference TRBV2 and TRBJ1-1): EPEVTQTPSHQVTQMGQEVILRCVPISNHLYFYWYRQILGQKVEFLVSFYNNEISEKSEIFDDQFSVERPDGSNFTLKIRSTKLEDSAMYFCASSTGTTGTEAFFGQGTRLTVV.

The chain employs TRBV4-1 and TRBJ2-5; maybe TRBD2 (6 bases). The germline gives CDR1 MGHRA, CDR2 YSYEKL. The CDR3 loop spans 15 amino acids. Trimming removed 6 bases at V and 2 bases at J, with 16 bases between. CDR3: CASRYRGDGQETQYF. In DNA, the CDR3 is TGCGCCAGCAGATACCGCGGGGACGGACAAGAGACCCAGTACTTC.

The chain joins TRBV28 to TRBJ2-5, with TRBD1 as a possible D gene (5 bases). There are 13 residues in the CDR3. CDR1 is MDHEN and CDR2 is SYDVKM in the germline V gene. Between the trimmed V and J ends, which lost 5 bases and 5 bases, there was a span of 12 bases. This CDR3 reads CASSRLGRETQYF. The CDR3 DNA is TGTGCCAGCAGTCGCCTGGGGCGGGAGACCCAGTACTTC.

The chain joins TRBV27 to TRBJ2-5; TRBD1 matches at 9 bases. Per the germline V gene, CDR1 is MNHEY and CDR2 is SMNVEV (reference sequence). The V gene end was trimmed by 5 bases and the J gene end by 5 bases; junction bases not matched to a gene: 9. The CDR3 is 15 residues long. The CDR3 bases are TGTGCCAGCAGTGACCCCGGGACAGGGAGGGAGACCCAGTACTTC. As protein: CASSDPGTGRETQYF.

There are a few counts of this clone. This sequence joins TRBV11-3 and TRBJ2-2, with 7 bases lining up with TRBD2. The germline V gene encodes CDR1 SGHNT and CDR2 YENEEA. This CDR3 comprises 13 residues. Trimming at V came to 5 bases and at J to 8 bases, leaving 5 bases not matched to a gene. The CDR3 bases are TGTGCCAGCAGCGGCGCGGGGGTAGGGGAGCTGTTTTTT. Amino acid sequence: CASSGAGVGELFF.

The chain has TRBV10-1 and TRBJ2-7, with TRBD1 as a possible D gene (7 bases). There are 18 residues in the CDR3. In germline, CDR1 is WNHNN, CDR2 SYGVQD (reference sequence). V lost 3 bases to trimming and J lost 2 bases, with 23 bases between them. DNA of the CDR3: TGCGCCAGCAGTGACCTAGCGTCAGGGGGTTGGGGAACCTACGAGCAGTACTTC. It encodes CASSDLASGGWGTYEQYF.

The V gene is TRBV13, the J gene TRBJ2-3; 9 bases are shared with TRBD2. The CDR3 is 17 residues long. Germline CDR1 PRHDT, CDR2 FYEKMQ (reference sequence). Unmatched junction bases numbered 10, after V lost 5 bases and J lost 1 base. Here the CDR3 reads CASSLEGAGGGTDTQYF. The CDR3 DNA is TGTGCCAGCAGCCTAGAGGGTGCGGGAGGGGGCACAGATACGCAGTATTTT.

The chain links TRBV28 to TRBJ1-5; 9 nucleotides agree with TRBD1. In germline, CDR1 is MDHEN, CDR2 SYDVKM. CDR3 length equals 15 residues. The V and J ends lost 3 bases and 5 bases, in that order; junction bases with no gene match: 5. The CDR3 DNA sequence: TGTGCCAGCAGTTTCTACGGGACAGGGCATCAGCCCCAGCATTTT. It codes for CASSFYGTGHQPQHF.

CDR3 coding DNA: TGTGCCGGCAATCAAAGGGAGGGAGGCACTGAAGCTTTCTTT. It translates to CAGNQREGGTEAFF. The gene calls are TRBV7-9 and TRBJ1-1, with D uncertain. The CDR3 runs 14 residues. The V end lost 11 bases, the J end lost 4 bases, and 20 bases lay between the germline ends. Per germline, CDR1 SEHNR and CDR2 FQNEAQ (reference sequence). The whole variable domain, remainder taken from reference TRBV7-9 and TRBJ1-1, is DTGVSQNPRHKITKRGQNVTFRCDPISEHNRLYWYRQTLGQGPEFLTYFQNEAQLEKSRLLSDRFSAERPKGSFSTLEIQRTEQGDSAMYLCAGNQREGGTEAFFGQGTRLTVV.

V gene TRBV9 combines with J gene TRBJ2-7; D is ambiguous. This CDR3 contains 14 residues. V was trimmed by 4 bases and J by 0 bases, leaving 11 bases between them. In germline, CDR1 is SGDLS, CDR2 YYNGEE. The CDR3 region is CASSPVTISYEQYF. The CDR3 DNA sequence: TGTGCCAGCAGCCCCGTTACTATCTCCTACGAGCAGTACTTC.

V is TRBV9 and J is TRBJ2-5, with no clear D. V gave up 0 bases and J gave up 4 bases, with 10 bases separating them. Germline V gene data show CDR1 as SGDLS and CDR2 as YYNGEE. This CDR3 has 14 residues. The CDR3, as DNA: TGTGCCAGCAGCGTAGCCGGTGCCCGAGAGACCCAGTACTTC. It yields the protein CASSVAGARETQYF.

This clone was counted a single time. The V call is TRBV19, the J call TRBJ2-7; the D gene is possibly TRBD1 (6 bases). This CDR3 has 14 amino acids. The V end was cut by 3 bases, the J end by 4 bases, with 13 bases between. CDR1 is LNHDA, CDR2 SQIVND, per germline (reference sequence). CDR3 nucleotides: TGTGCCAGTAGTATCCTGACAGGCCGGTACGAGCAGTACTTC. Translated, it gives CASSILTGRYEQYF.

This clone was seen just once. The V and J genes are TRBV27 and TRBJ2-5; 14 bases are a match to TRBD2. The CDR3 sequence is 18 residues long. The germline V gene encodes CDR1 MNHEY and CDR2 SMNVEV (reference sequence). V trimming: 4 bases; J trimming: 0 bases; junction bases outside the gene matches: 7. The CDR3 region has the DNA TGTGCCAGCAGTTCAAGACTAGCGGGGGGGCCGGACCAAGAGACCCAGTACTTC. It is translated as CASSSRLAGGPDQETQYF.

This clone has just a few counts. The gene calls are TRBV13 and TRBJ2-7, with D maybe TRBD1 (7 bases). The V and J ends lost 5 bases and 1 base respectively, with 12 bases between them. The CDR3 sequence is 14 residues long. Germline CDR1 reads PRHDT; CDR2 reads FYEKMQ (reference sequence). The CDR3 loop is CASSSQGGSYEQYF. The CDR3 bases are TGTGCCAGCAGCAGCCAGGGGGGATCCTACGAGCAGTACTTC. Variable domain in full (rest from reference TRBV13 and TRBJ2-7): AAGVIQSPRHLIKEKRETATLKCYPIPRHDTVYWYQQGPGQDPQFLISFYEKMQSDKGSIPDRFSAQQFSDYHSELNMSSLELGDSALYFCASSSQGGSYEQYFGPGTRLTVT.

This clone has a single count. The chain has TRBV5-1 and TRBJ2-3; 11 bases line up with TRBD2. Unmatched junction bases numbered 5, after V lost 1 base and J lost 7 bases. This CDR3 contains 15 residues. Germline V gives CDR1 SGHRS, CDR2 YFSETQ. CDR3 region: CASSLNSGGANTQYF. As DNA, the CDR3 is TGCGCCAGCAGCTTGAATAGCGGGGGGGCCAATACGCAGTATTTT.

The chain carries TRBV21-1 and TRBJ1-5; the table assigns TRBD1, which was not confirmed against the DNA. TRBV21-1 is termed a pseudogene. There are 17 residues in the CDR3. The CDR3 spells CASSKASTVNSNQPQHF. For the CDR3, the DNA is TGTGCCAGCAGCAAAGCCAGTACAGTGAATAGCAATCAGCCCCAGCATTTT.

The chain combines TRBV30 with TRBJ1-6; D possibly corresponds to TRBD1 (6 bases). The CDR3 totals 16 residues. Germline assignment: CDR1 GTSNPN and CDR2 SVGIG (reference sequence). The germline V and J ends were trimmed by 3 bases and 7 bases, with 19 bases remaining between them. The chain's CDR3 is CAWRVGEGTRNSPLHF. CDR3 nucleotide sequence: TGTGCCTGGAGGGTAGGTGAGGGGACAAGAAATTCACCCCTCCACTTT.

The CDR3 spells CASSYIREEQFF. The CDR3 bases are TGTGCCAGCAGCTATATAAGGGAGGAGCAGTTCTTC. V and J are TRBV12-3 or TRBV12-4 and TRBJ2-1, with D possibly TRBD2 on 5 matching bases. The V end was cut by 6 bases, the J end by 10 bases, with 13 bases between. This CDR3 region has 12 residues.

The V gene is TRBV5-8, the J gene TRBJ2-3; 7 nucleotides line up with TRBD2. Germline trimming cut 2 bases from V and 2 bases from J; bases unmatched to any gene: 8. Germline values: CDR1 SGHTS, CDR2 YDEGEE. The CDR3 contains 16 residues. Here the CDR3 reads CASSFQREAPTDTQYF. DNA for the CDR3: TGTGCCAGCAGCTTCCAGCGGGAAGCTCCCACAGATACGCAGTATTTT. The variable domain in full, with the rest retrieved from reference TRBV5-8 and TRBJ2-3, is EAGVTQSPTHLIKTRGQQATLRCSPISGHTSVYWYQQALGLGLQFLLWYDEGEERNRGNFPPRFSGRQFPNYSSELNVNALELEDSALYLCASSFQREAPTDTQYFGPGTRLTVL.

V gene TRBV18 combines with J gene TRBJ2-3, with a tentative D call TRBD2 (6 bases). Germline V gene data show CDR1 as KGHSH and CDR2 as LQKENI. Trimming took 6 bases from V and 6 from J, leaving 10 bases between them. The CDR3 is 12 residues long. This CDR3 reads CASSRDGDTQYF. CDR3 nucleotides: TGTGCCAGCTCGCGGGACGGCGATACGCAGTATTTT.

In this sample, this clone turned up a few times. The CDR3 DNA sequence: TGCGCCAGCAGCTTGGATCGGACAGGGCTGTCTAACTATGGCTACACCTTC. It specifies CASSLDRTGLSNYGYTF. The chain has TRBV5-1 and TRBJ1-2, with 8 bases matching TRBD1. Germline V gene data show CDR1 as SGHRS and CDR2 as YFSETQ. The CDR3 is 17 amino acids. Trimming cost V 0 bases and J 0 bases; bases outside gene matches: 7.

The genes are TRBV5-6 and TRBJ2-3; 7 bases map to TRBD2. This CDR3 comprises 14 residues. The germline CDR1 and CDR2 sequences are SGHDT and YYEEEE. V was clipped by 4 bases and J by 1 base; unmatched bases: 3. The CDR3 sequence: CASSPTSRTDTQYF. The DNA for the CDR3 is TGTGCCAGCAGCCCGACTAGCCGCACAGATACGCAGTATTTT.

This chain links TRBV28 with TRBJ1-1, with D perhaps matching TRBD1 (5 bases). The germline V gene has CDR1 MDHEN and CDR2 SYDVKM. The CDR3 sequence is 16 residues long. Trimming stripped 3 bases from V and 2 bases from J, with 16 bases between. CDR3 region: CASSFKSGGRNTEAFF. The CDR3 nucleotides read TGTGCCAGCAGTTTTAAGTCCGGGGGAAGAAACACTGAAGCTTTCTTT.

The V gene is TRBV9, the J gene TRBJ2-2; no reliable D call. The CDR3 consists of 12 residues. Germline V CDR1 and CDR2: SGDLS, YYNGEE. The V end lost 4 bases, the J end lost 6 bases, and 7 bases lay between the germline ends. The CDR3 sequence: CASSPPAGELFF. In nucleotides, the CDR3 is TGTGCCAGCAGCCCTCCCGCCGGGGAGCTGTTTTTT.

The chain recombines TRBV4-2 with TRBJ2-3, with 13 bases that match TRBD2. Per germline, CDR1 LGHNA and CDR2 YNFKEQ. The CDR3 has 15 amino acids. The V segment lost 6 bases and the J segment 3 bases; nucleotides outside the gene matches: 3. The chain's CDR3 is CASRTGLAGTDTQYF. In DNA, the CDR3 is TGTGCCAGCAGAACGGGACTAGCGGGAACAGATACGCAGTATTTT.

The V gene is TRBV5-5, the J gene TRBJ2-1; 7 positions agree with TRBD1. Germline V gene data show CDR1 as SGHKS and CDR2 as YYEKEE (reference sequence). The CDR3 contains 14 residues. After removal of 1 base from V and 5 bases from J, the junction contained 3 bases not matched to a gene. This chain's CDR3 is CASSLWDSNNEQFF. The CDR3 region has the DNA TGTGCCAGCAGCTTGTGGGACAGTAACAATGAGCAGTTCTTC.

The V and J genes are TRBV10-1 and TRBJ2-3; D call uncertain. V dropped 2 bases and J dropped 0 bases, with 3 bases sitting between them. The CDR3 sequence is 13 residues long. From germline, CDR1 is WNHNN and CDR2 SYGVQD (reference sequence). The CDR3 DNA reads as TGCGCCAGCAGTGAGACTAGCACAGATACGCAGTATTTT. This gives the protein CASSETSTDTQYF.

V gene TRBV28 combines with J gene TRBJ1-2; D is ambiguous. Germline V gene sequence: CDR1 MDHEN, CDR2 SYDVKM. This CDR3 spans 13 amino acids. The germline V and J ends were trimmed by 5 bases and 6 bases, with 13 bases remaining between them. The CDR3 here is CASSRRNPNGYTF. The CDR3 DNA follows: TGTGCCAGCAGTCGCAGGAACCCGAATGGCTACACCTTC.

J is TRBJ2-3 and V is TRBV5-5, with 9 positions matching TRBD2. The V gene's germline CDR1 is SGHKS and CDR2 YYEKEE (reference sequence). This CDR3 has 15 residues. J was trimmed by 4 bases and V by 0 bases; bases with no gene match: 3. The DNA for the CDR3 is TGTGCCAGCAGCTTGGTAGCGGGGGTTCCAGATACGCAGTATTTT. It translates to CASSLVAGVPDTQYF.

The chain joins TRBV6-5 to TRBJ2-3, with D hard to call. Germline values: CDR1 MNHEY, CDR2 SVGAGI. Trimming took 6 bases from V and 1 from J, leaving 8 bases between them. This CDR3 is built from 13 residues. The CDR3 nucleotides are TGTGCCAGCAGGACTCACGGCACAGATACGCAGTATTTT. Its translation is CASRTHGTDTQYF.

The chain recombines TRBV11-2 with TRBJ2-7; 7 positions agree with TRBD1. CDR3 length: 15 residues. Per germline, CDR1 SGHAT and CDR2 FQNNGV. V shed 4 bases and J 1 base; nucleotides not matched to a gene: 7. This chain's CDR3 is CASSYSRGPSYEQYF. CDR3 coding DNA: TGTGCCAGCAGCTACTCTAGGGGGCCGTCCTACGAGCAGTACTTC.